This note documents a single TCR beta chain sequence. Time point reported: patch test 1, 2 weeks after DPC sensitization. Noted treatment: therapeutic diphenylcyclopropenone sensitization with weekly scalp DPC. At patch-test visits, sampling came before the patch test. Total RNA came from unfractionated whole blood. This CDR3 comprises 14 residues. V gave up 6 bases and J gave up 4 bases, with 16 bases separating them. Germline V gene lookup returns CDR1 SGHTA and CDR2 FQGNSA. The data stem from a study of human T cells and chemical hapten exposure. A single record per CDR3 protein comes from TCRdb applying MiXCR to the RACE reads. The table lists approximately 80,000 distinct CDR3 sequences, approximately 12% of them singletons, with roughly 4.2% in the top ten.

The clonotype originates from a woman aged 45-65 years with alopecia areata. Some clones in this sample may be carry-over from other donors' samples. The starting material was whole blood, obtained in connection with sensitization to the hapten diphenylcyclopropenone (DPC). The rearrangement joins TRBV7-2 to TRBJ2-7, with D maybe TRBD2 (5 bases). CDR3 in DNA: TGTGCCAGCAGAACCGGAGGTTCTAAGTACGAGCAGTACTTC. This translates into CASRTGGSKYEQYF. The variable domain in full, with the rest retrieved from reference TRBV7-2 and TRBJ2-7, is GAGVSQSPSNKVTEKGKDVELRCDPISGHTALYWYRQSLGQGLEFLIYFQGNSAPDKSGLPSDRFSAERTGGSVSTLTIQRTQQEDSAVYLCASRTGGSKYEQYFGPGTRLTVT.